The present T cell receptor beta chain was sequenced within a study of response to subunit inactivated influenza vaccine. CDR1 SQVTM and CDR2 ANQGSEA come from the germline V gene. CDR3 size: 14 residues. Trimming stripped 5 bases from V and 6 bases from J, with 20 bases between. This clonotype was counted at least ten times. TCRdb redid the calling of the RT-PCR reads with MiXCR, one entry per CDR3 protein. The sample includes 600,000 to 850,000 distinct CDR3 sequences, 12% to 15% of them seen just once. The specimen was PBMCs from blood, collected around two weeks before vaccination. This chain joins TRBV29-1 and TRBJ2-7; D unclear. The clonotype comes from a man between 50 and 59 years old who received an inactivated influenza vaccine. CDR3 in amino acids: CSVRLLGSPGEQYF. The CDR3 DNA follows: TGCAGCGTTAGGCTCCTCGGGTCCCCGGGCGAGCAGTACTTC.